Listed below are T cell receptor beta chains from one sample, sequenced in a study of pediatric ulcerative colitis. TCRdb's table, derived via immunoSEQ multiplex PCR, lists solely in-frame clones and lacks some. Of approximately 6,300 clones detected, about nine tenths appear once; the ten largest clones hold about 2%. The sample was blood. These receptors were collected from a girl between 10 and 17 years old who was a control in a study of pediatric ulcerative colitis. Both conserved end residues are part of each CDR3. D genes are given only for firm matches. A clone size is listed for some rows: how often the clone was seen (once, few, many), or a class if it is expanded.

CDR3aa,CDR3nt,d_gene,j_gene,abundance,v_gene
CASSLGGIAGGVNEQFF,TGTGCCAGCAGCCTAGGGGGAATTGCGGGAGGCGTTAATGAGCAGTTCTTC,TRBD2,TRBJ2-1,NA,TRBV7-6
CSARARDDFF,TGCAGCGCCCGGGCCCGGGACGATTTCTTT,NA,TRBJ1-1,NA,TRBV29-1
CASSLAGPRMGNEKLFF,TGTGCCAGCAGCTTAGCGGGCCCTCGAATGGGTAATGAAAAACTGTTTTTT,NA,TRBJ1-4,NA,TRBV7-9
CASSPEAGANTGELFF,TGTGCCAGCAGCCCGGAAGCGGGAGCGAACACCGGGGAGCTGTTTTTT,TRBD2,TRBJ2-2,NA,TRBV5-4
CASSLTTGAIQQYF,TGCGCCAGCAGCTTAACGACGGGAGCTATCCAGCAGTACTTC,NA,TRBJ2-7,NA,TRBV5-1
CASSYAGRGRTEAFF,TGTGCCAGCAGTTACGCCGGCAGGGGAAGGACTGAAGCTTTCTTT,NA,TRBJ1-1,NA,TRBV6-5
CASSLRAGNYGYTF,TGTGCCAGCAGTTTGAGGGCCGGGAACTATGGCTACACCTTC,NA,TRBJ1-2,NA,TRBV27
CASSPPDTGELFF,TGTGCCAGCTCACCACCGGACACCGGGGAGCTGTTTTTT,NA,TRBJ2-2,NA,TRBV18
CASSLGHSNTEAFF,TGTGCCAGCAGCCTGGGACACTCGAACACTGAAGCTTTCTTT,NA,TRBJ1-1,NA,TRBV6-5
CASSSPGQGGSGAQHF,TGTGCCAGCAGTTCCCCGGGACAGGGGGGATCGGGGGCCCAGCATTTT,TRBD1,TRBJ1-5,NA,TRBV28
CASSRQGVGTDTQYF,TGTGCCAGCAGTCGACAGGGGGTCGGCACAGATACGCAGTATTTT,TRBD1,TRBJ2-3,NA,TRBV28
CASSQAGLAWGISYEQYF,TGTGCCAGCAGCCAAGCCGGACTAGCGTGGGGGATCTCCTACGAGCAGTACTTC,TRBD2,TRBJ2-7,NA,TRBV14
CASSLLQGGLDGYTF,TGTGCCAGCAGCTTACTGCAGGGGGGACTGGATGGCTACACCTTC,TRBD1,TRBJ1-2,NA,TRBV7-2
CASRSDTQYF,TGTGCCAGCAGATCAGATACGCAGTATTTT,NA,TRBJ2-3,NA,TRBV2
CASSSGGGLGYTF,TGTGCCAGCAGTTCCGGAGGGGGACTCGGCTACACCTTC,NA,TRBJ1-2,NA,TRBV28
CASSQALRLAGSVEQFF,TGCGCCAGCAGCCAAGCCCTTCGACTAGCGGGAAGCGTTGAGCAGTTCTTC,TRBD2,TRBJ2-1,once,TRBV4-3
CASSLGGLAGHASEEQYF,TGTGCCAGCAGCTTAGGGGGACTAGCGGGACATGCCTCTGAGGAGCAGTACTTC,TRBD2,TRBJ2-7,NA,TRBV11-3
CASSAIRTPSGGELFF,TGTGCCAGCAGCGCCATCAGGACTCCATCCGGCGGGGAGCTGTTTTTT,NA,TRBJ2-2,once,TRBV9
CATLLAGADEQFF,TGTGCCACACTACTAGCGGGAGCCGATGAGCAGTTCTTC,TRBD2,TRBJ2-1,NA,TRBV2
CASSLARGGPDEQFF,TGTGCCAGCAGCTTAGCCCGGGGAGGGCCGGACGAGCAGTTCTTC,TRBD2,TRBJ2-1,NA,TRBV7-8